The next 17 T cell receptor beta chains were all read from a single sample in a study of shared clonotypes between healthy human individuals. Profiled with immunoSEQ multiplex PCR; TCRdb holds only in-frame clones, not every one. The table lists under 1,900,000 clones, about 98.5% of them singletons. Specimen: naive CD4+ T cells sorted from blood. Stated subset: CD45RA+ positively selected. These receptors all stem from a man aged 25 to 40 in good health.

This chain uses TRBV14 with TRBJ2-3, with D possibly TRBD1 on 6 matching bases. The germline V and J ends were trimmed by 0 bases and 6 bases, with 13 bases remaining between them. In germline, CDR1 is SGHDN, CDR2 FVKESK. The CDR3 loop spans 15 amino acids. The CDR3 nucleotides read TGTGCCAGCAGCCAAGAAATAGCGAGGGGGGATACGCAGTATTTT. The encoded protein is CASSQEIARGDTQYF.

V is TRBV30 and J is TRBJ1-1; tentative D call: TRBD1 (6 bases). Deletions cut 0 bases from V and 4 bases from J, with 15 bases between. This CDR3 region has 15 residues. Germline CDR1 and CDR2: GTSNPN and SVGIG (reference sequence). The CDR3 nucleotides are TGTGCCTGGAGTGTACTAACAGGGTCGGTCACTGAAGCTTTCTTT. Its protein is CAWSVLTGSVTEAFF.

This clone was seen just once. The CDR3 DNA reads as TGTGCCAGCAGCCAAGACGTCCAGGGGTACAATGAGCAGTTCTTC. As protein: CASSQDVQGYNEQFF. The rearrangement joins TRBV14 to TRBJ2-1; perhaps TRBD1 as D (6 bases). From germline, CDR1 is SGHDN and CDR2 FVKESK. This CDR3 comprises 15 residues. Trimming pared 0 bases from V and 4 bases from J, leaving 10 bases between. The entire variable domain, with the rest obtained from reference TRBV14 and TRBJ2-1, is as follows: EAGVTQFPSHSVIEKGQTVTLRCDPISGHDNLYWYRRVMGKEIKFLLHFVKESKQDESGMPNNRFLAERTGGTYSTLKVQPAELEDSGVYFCASSQDVQGYNEQFFGPGTRLTVL.

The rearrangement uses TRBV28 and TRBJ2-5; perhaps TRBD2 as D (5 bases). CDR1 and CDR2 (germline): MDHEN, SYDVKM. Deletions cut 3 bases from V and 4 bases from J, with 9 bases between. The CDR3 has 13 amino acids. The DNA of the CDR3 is TGTGCCAGCAGTTTGGGAGTACGAGAGACCCAGTACTTC. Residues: CASSLGVRETQYF. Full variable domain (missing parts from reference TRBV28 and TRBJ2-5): DVKVTQSSRYLVKRTGEKVFLECVQDMDHENMFWYRQDPGLGLRLIYFSYDVKMKEKGDIPEGYSVSREKKERFSLILESASTNQTSMYLCASSLGVRETQYFGPGTRLLVL.

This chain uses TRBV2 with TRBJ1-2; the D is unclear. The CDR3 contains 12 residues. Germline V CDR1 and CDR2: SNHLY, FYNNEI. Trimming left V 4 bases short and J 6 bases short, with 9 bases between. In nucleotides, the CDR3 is TGTGCCAGCAGTGTGTCGGGGAATGGCTACACCTTC. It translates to CASSVSGNGYTF.

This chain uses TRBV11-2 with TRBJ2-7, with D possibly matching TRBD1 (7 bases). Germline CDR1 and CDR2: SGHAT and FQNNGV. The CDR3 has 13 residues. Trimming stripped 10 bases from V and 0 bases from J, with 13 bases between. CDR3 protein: CATGGQNSYEQYF. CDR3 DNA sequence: TGTGCCACCGGGGGACAGAACTCCTACGAGCAGTACTTC.

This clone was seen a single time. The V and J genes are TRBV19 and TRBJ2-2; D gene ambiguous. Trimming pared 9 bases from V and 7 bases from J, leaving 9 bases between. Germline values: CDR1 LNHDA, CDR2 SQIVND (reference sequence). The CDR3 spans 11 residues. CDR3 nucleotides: TGTGCCAGCCGTGGGGTCGGGGAGCTGTTTTTT. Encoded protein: CASRGVGELFF. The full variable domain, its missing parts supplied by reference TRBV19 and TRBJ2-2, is DGGITQSPKYLFRKEGQNVTLSCEQNLNHDAMYWYRQDPGQGLRLIYYSQIVNDFQKGDIAEGYSVSREKKESFPLTVTSAQKNPTAFYLCASRGVGELFFGEGSRLTVL.

The CDR3 DNA sequence: TGTGCCAGCAGCTCAAGACAGGATCACTACGAGCAGTACTTC. This gives the protein CASSSRQDHYEQYF. The V gene is TRBV28, the J gene TRBJ2-7, with a possible D match to TRBD1 (6 bases). Per germline, CDR1 MDHEN and CDR2 SYDVKM. The CDR3 sequence is 14 residues long. V lost 6 bases and J 3 bases, leaving 15 bases between the germline ends. Drawing the rest from reference TRBV28 and TRBJ2-7, the complete variable domain is DVKVTQSSRYLVKRTGEKVFLECVQDMDHENMFWYRQDPGLGLRLIYFSYDVKMKEKGDIPEGYSVSREKKERFSLILESASTNQTSMYLCASSSRQDHYEQYFGPGTRLTVT.

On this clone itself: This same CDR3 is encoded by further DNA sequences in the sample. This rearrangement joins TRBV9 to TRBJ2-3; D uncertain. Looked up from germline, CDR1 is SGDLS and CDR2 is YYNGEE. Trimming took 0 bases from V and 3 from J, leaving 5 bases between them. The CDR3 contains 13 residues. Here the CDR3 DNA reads TGTGCCAGCAGCGTAGGGTCTACAGATACGCAGTATTTT. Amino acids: CASSVGSTDTQYF. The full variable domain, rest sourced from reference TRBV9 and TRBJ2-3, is DSGVTQTPKHLITATGQRVTLRCSPRSGDLSVYWYQQSLDQGLQFLIQYYNGEERAKGNILERFSAQQFPDLHSELNLSSLELGDSALYFCASSVGSTDTQYFGPGTRLTVL.

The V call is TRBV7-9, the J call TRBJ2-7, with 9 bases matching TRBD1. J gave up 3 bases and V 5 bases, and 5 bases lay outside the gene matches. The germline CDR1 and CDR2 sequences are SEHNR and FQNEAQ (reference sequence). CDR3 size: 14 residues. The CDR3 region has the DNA TGTGCCAGCAGCGAAGGGACAGGGAACTACGAGCAGTACTTC. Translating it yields CASSEGTGNYEQYF.

The CDR3 loop reads CASSVGPSTSGSFYEQYF. CDR3 nucleotide sequence: TGTGCCAGCAGCGTGGGCCCATCGACTAGCGGGAGTTTCTACGAGCAGTACTTC. The V gene is TRBV9, the J gene TRBJ2-7; TRBD2 matches 12 bases. V lost 2 bases, J lost 3 bases, and 12 bases stayed unmatched. This CDR3 comprises 18 residues. In germline, CDR1 is SGDLS, CDR2 YYNGEE.

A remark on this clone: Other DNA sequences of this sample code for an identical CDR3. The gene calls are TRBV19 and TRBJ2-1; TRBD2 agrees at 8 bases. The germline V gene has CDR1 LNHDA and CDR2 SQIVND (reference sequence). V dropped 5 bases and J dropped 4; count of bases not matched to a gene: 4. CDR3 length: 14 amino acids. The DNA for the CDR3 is TGTGCCAGTAGTGGCCTAGCGGGTTACAATGAGCAGTTCTTC. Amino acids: CASSGLAGYNEQFF. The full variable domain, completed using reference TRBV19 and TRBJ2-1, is DGGITQSPKYLFRKEGQNVTLSCEQNLNHDAMYWYRQDPGQGLRLIYYSQIVNDFQKGDIAEGYSVSREKKESFPLTVTSAQKNPTAFYLCASSGLAGYNEQFFGPGTRLTVL.

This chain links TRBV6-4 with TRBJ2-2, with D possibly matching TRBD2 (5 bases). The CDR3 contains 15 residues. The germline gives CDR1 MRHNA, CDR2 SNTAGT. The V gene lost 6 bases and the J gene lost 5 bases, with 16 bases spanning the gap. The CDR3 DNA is TGTGCCAGCAGCCCGGGATTAGCGTCGACCGGGGAGCTGTTTTTT. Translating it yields CASSPGLASTGELFF.

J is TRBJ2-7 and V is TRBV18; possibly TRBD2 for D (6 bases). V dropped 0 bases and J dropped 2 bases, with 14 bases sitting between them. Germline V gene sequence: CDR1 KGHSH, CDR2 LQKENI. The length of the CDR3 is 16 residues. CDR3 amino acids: CASSPPGTGLPYEQYF. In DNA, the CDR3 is TGTGCCAGCTCACCACCGGGTACCGGACTACCCTACGAGCAGTACTTC.

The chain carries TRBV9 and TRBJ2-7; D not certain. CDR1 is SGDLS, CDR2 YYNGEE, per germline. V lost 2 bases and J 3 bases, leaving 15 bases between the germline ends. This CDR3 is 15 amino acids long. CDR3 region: CASSVSSALGYEQYF. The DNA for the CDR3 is TGTGCCAGCAGCGTTTCTAGTGCTCTGGGCTACGAGCAGTACTTC.

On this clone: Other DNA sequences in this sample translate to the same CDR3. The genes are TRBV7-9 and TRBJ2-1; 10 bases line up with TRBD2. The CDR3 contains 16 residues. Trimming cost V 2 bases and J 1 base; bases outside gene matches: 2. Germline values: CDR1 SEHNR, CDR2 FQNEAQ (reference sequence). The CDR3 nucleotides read TGTGCCAGCAGCTTATCACTAGCGGGATCCTACAATGAGCAGTTCTTC. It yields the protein CASSLSLAGSYNEQFF. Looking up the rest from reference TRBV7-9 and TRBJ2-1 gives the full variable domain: DTGVSQNPRHKITKRGQNVTFRCDPISEHNRLYWYRQTLGQGPEFLTYFQNEAQLEKSRLLSDRFSAERPKGSFSTLEIQRTEQGDSAMYLCASSLSLAGSYNEQFFGPGTRLTVL.

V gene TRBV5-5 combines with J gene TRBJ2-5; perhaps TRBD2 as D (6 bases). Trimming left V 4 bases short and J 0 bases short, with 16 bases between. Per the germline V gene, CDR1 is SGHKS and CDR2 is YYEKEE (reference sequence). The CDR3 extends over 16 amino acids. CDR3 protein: CASSTYSAGNQETQYF. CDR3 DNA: TGTGCCAGCAGCACCTACTCAGCGGGCAACCAAGAGACCCAGTACTTC.